Listed below are T cell receptor beta chains from one sample, sequenced in a study of blood T cell repertoires in COVID-19. Clones were read by immunoSEQ multiplex PCR, and TCRdb kept only the in-frame ones, dropping some. The data show 120,000 or so clones, around nine tenths seen once. The sequenced material came from peripheral blood. The receptors derive from a human donor in a cohort sampled during active COVID-19. Each CDR3 is given with its conserved first and last residue. D genes are given only for firm matches. Rows may omit the clone size; those that give it use once, few, many or a size class.

J gene: TRBJ2-7
V gene: TRBV13
D gene: -
clone size: -
CDR3 DNA: TGTGCCAGCAGCTTAGGGAACAGGGACTACGAGCAGTACTTC
CDR3 protein: CASSLGNRDYEQYF

J gene: TRBJ2-5
V gene: TRBV15
D gene: -
clone size: once
CDR3 DNA: TGTGCCACCAAAAGGGGGGGTTTATGGACCCAGTACTTC
CDR3 protein: CATKRGGLWTQYF

J gene: TRBJ2-7
V gene: TRBV29-1
D gene: -
clone size: -
CDR3 DNA: TGCAGCGTTGAAGACACAACCTACGAGCAGTACTTC
CDR3 protein: CSVEDTTYEQYF

J gene: TRBJ2-3
V gene: TRBV7-9
D gene: TRBD2
clone size: -
CDR3 DNA: TGTGCCAGCAGCTTACGCTCGGGACTAGCGGGGAGCACAGATACGCAGTATTTT
CDR3 protein: CASSLRSGLAGSTDTQYF

J gene: TRBJ2-4
V gene: TRBV19
D gene: -
clone size: -
CDR3 DNA: TGTGCCAGTAGTGGGAAGGGGTTGACCAAAAACATTCAGTACTTC
CDR3 protein: CASSGKGLTKNIQYF

J gene: TRBJ1-2
V gene: TRBV27
D gene: TRBD1
clone size: -
CDR3 DNA: TGTGCCAGCAGTCCAGGGACAGGGGCTGGCTACACCTTC
CDR3 protein: CASSPGTGAGYTF

J gene: TRBJ1-1
V gene: TRBV6-1
D gene: -
clone size: -
CDR3 DNA: TGTGCCAGCAGTGAAGGGGCCCCCCTAGCTTTCTTT
CDR3 protein: CASSEGAPLAFF

J gene: TRBJ2-6
V gene: TRBV28
D gene: -
clone size: -
CDR3 DNA: TGTGCCAGCAGTTCTCCCGACTGGGCCAACGTCCTGACTTTC
CDR3 protein: CASSSPDWANVLTF

J gene: TRBJ2-7
V gene: TRBV23-1
D gene: TRBD1
clone size: -
CDR3 DNA: TGCGCCAGCAGGGAGACACAGGGGTCAAACTACGAGCAGTACTTC
CDR3 protein: CASRETQGSNYEQYF

J gene: TRBJ2-7
V gene: TRBV5-4
D gene: TRBD2
clone size: few
CDR3 DNA: TGTGCCAGCAGGGAGACTAGCGGGAGTTCCTACGAGCAGTACTTC
CDR3 protein: CASRETSGSSYEQYF

J gene: TRBJ1-1
V gene: TRBV28
D gene: -
clone size: -
CDR3 DNA: TGTGCCAGCAGTTTTGGGTCCGCCCAGGCAAACACTGAAGCTTTCTTT
CDR3 protein: CASSFGSAQANTEAFF

J gene: TRBJ2-5
V gene: TRBV5-6
D gene: -
clone size: -
CDR3 DNA: TGTGCCAGCAGCTCCCGGCGGGAGACCCAGTACTTC
CDR3 protein: CASSSRRETQYF

J gene: TRBJ1-1
V gene: TRBV5-1
D gene: -
clone size: -
CDR3 DNA: TGCGCCAGCAGCGTCGGGAACAGGGACGTCACTGAAGCTTTCTTT
CDR3 protein: CASSVGNRDVTEAFF

J gene: TRBJ1-5
V gene: TRBV6-6
D gene: TRBD1
clone size: -
CDR3 DNA: TGTGCCAGCATCCATACAGGGGCGGTTAGCAATCAGCCCCAGCATTTT
CDR3 protein: CASIHTGAVSNQPQHF

J gene: TRBJ2-7
V gene: TRBV10-3
D gene: TRBD2
clone size: -
CDR3 DNA: TGTGCCATCAGTGGTAGCGGGATTGACTACGAGCAGTACTTC
CDR3 protein: CAISGSGIDYEQYF

J gene: TRBJ1-1
V gene: TRBV28
D gene: -
clone size: few
CDR3 DNA: TGTGCCAGCGGTTTAAAGGGGACTGAAGCTTTCTTT
CDR3 protein: CASGLKGTEAFF

J gene: TRBJ1-2
V gene: TRBV5-1
D gene: TRBD1
clone size: -
CDR3 DNA: TGCGCCAGCAGCTCGGGACAGCGGGCCGACTATGGCTACACCTTC
CDR3 protein: CASSSGQRADYGYTF

J gene: TRBJ2-1
V gene: TRBV3-1/TRBV3-2
D gene: TRBD2
clone size: -
CDR3 DNA: TGTGCCAGCACTCTGGGGCTAGCGGCCTACAATGAGCAGTTCTTC
CDR3 protein: CASTLGLAAYNEQFF

J gene: TRBJ1-4
V gene: TRBV7-9
D gene: TRBD1
clone size: -
CDR3 DNA: TGTGCCAGCAGCCAGGACAGGGGGAATGAAAAACTGTTTTTT
CDR3 protein: CASSQDRGNEKLFF

J gene: TRBJ2-7
V gene: TRBV6-5
D gene: -
clone size: once
CDR3 DNA: TGTGCCAGCAGGACGGGGAGCTCCTACGAGCAGTACTTC
CDR3 protein: CASRTGSSYEQYF

J gene: TRBJ1-1
V gene: TRBV5-1
D gene: TRBD1
clone size: -
CDR3 DNA: TGCGCCAGCAGCTTGGTTCAGGGGGTGAACACTGAAGCTTTCTTT
CDR3 protein: CASSLVQGVNTEAFF

J gene: TRBJ2-1
V gene: TRBV7-2
D gene: TRBD2
clone size: -
CDR3 DNA: TGTGCCAGCAGCTCGACTAGCGGGGAGCAGTTCTTC
CDR3 protein: CASSSTSGEQFF

J gene: TRBJ1-2
V gene: TRBV19
D gene: -
clone size: -
CDR3 DNA: TGTGCCAGTAGTATCCGTTGGTTATCCTCTGAGGCCTATGGCTACACCTTC
CDR3 protein: CASSIRWLSSEAYGYTF

J gene: TRBJ1-1
V gene: TRBV10-3
D gene: -
clone size: -
CDR3 DNA: TGTGCCATCAGCGCGGGACGTCTGAACACTGAAGCTTTCTTT
CDR3 protein: CAISAGRLNTEAFF

J gene: TRBJ1-2
V gene: TRBV5-5
D gene: -
clone size: -
CDR3 DNA: TGTGCCAGCGCCCGGGAGGGGACCAACTATGGCTACACCTTC
CDR3 protein: CASAREGTNYGYTF

J gene: TRBJ2-2
V gene: TRBV9
D gene: TRBD2
clone size: -
CDR3 DNA: TGTGCCAGCAGCGTAGTGGCTAGCGGGAGCCAAACCGGGGAGCTGTTTTTT
CDR3 protein: CASSVVASGSQTGELFF

J gene: TRBJ1-2
V gene: TRBV2
D gene: TRBD1
clone size: -
CDR3 DNA: TGTGCCAGAAGGGACAGCCGGAATGGCTACACCTTC
CDR3 protein: CARRDSRNGYTF

J gene: TRBJ2-7
V gene: TRBV12-3/TRBV12-4
D gene: TRBD1
clone size: -
CDR3 DNA: TGTGCCAGCAGTTTAACAGGGGGGTACGAGCAGTACTTC
CDR3 protein: CASSLTGGYEQYF

J gene: TRBJ1-5
V gene: TRBV6-2/TRBV6-3
D gene: -
clone size: -
CDR3 DNA: TGTGCCAGCAGTCGTACTGGGGGGGGGCTTCAGCCCCAGCATTTT
CDR3 protein: CASSRTGGGLQPQHF

J gene: TRBJ2-1
V gene: TRBV29-1
D gene: -
clone size: -
CDR3 DNA: TGCAGCATAGACAGTAGCTCCTACAATGAGCAGTTCTTC
CDR3 protein: CSIDSSSYNEQFF

J gene: TRBJ1-2
V gene: TRBV23-1
D gene: TRBD1
clone size: -
CDR3 DNA: TGCGCCAGCAGTCCGGGACAGGATGGCTACACCTTC
CDR3 protein: CASSPGQDGYTF

J gene: TRBJ2-5
V gene: TRBV28
D gene: -
clone size: -
CDR3 DNA: TGTGCCAGCAGTTTATGGGCAGGGGAGACCCAGTACTTC
CDR3 protein: CASSLWAGETQYF